These 15 T cell receptor beta chains share one sample of origin, sequenced in a study of PD-L1 blockade in urothelial cancer. Only in-frame clones appear in the TCRdb table, and some are missing; sequencing was by immunoSEQ multiplex PCR. This sample has about 110,000 clones; approximately 85% occur once, and the top ten carry about 2.3%. The sample consisted of PBMCs, taken around atezolizumab (anti-PD-L1) treatment. The receptors derive from a man in his fifties or sixties with urothelial cancer.

The chain carries TRBV19 and TRBJ1-4; D is uncertain. The CDR3 contains 15 residues. V was pared by 6 bases and J by 0 bases, with 11 bases between. Per the germline V gene, CDR1 is LNHDA and CDR2 is SQIVND (reference sequence). CDR3 in amino acids: CASRPSGATNEKLFF. The CDR3 DNA sequence: TGTGCCAGTAGGCCAAGCGGAGCAACTAATGAAAAACTGTTTTTT.

This chain uses TRBV2 with TRBJ2-5; perhaps TRBD1 as D (5 bases). Germline V CDR1 and CDR2: SNHLY, FYNNEI. This CDR3 spans 13 amino acids. Trimming took off 3 bases at V and 5 bases at J, with 10 bases between the two ends. In DNA form, the CDR3 reads TGTGCCAGCAGTGAGGGCAGGGTGGAGACCCAGTACTTC. Amino acid sequence: CASSEGRVETQYF. The variable domain in full, with the rest retrieved from reference TRBV2 and TRBJ2-5, is EPEVTQTPSHQVTQMGQEVILRCVPISNHLYFYWYRQILGQKVEFLVSFYNNEISEKSEIFDDQFSVERPDGSNFTLKIRSTKLEDSAMYFCASSEGRVETQYFGPGTRLLVL.

This clone has a handful of counts. The V and J genes are TRBV28 and TRBJ2-7; D gene ambiguous. The length of the CDR3 is 11 residues. Per germline, CDR1 MDHEN and CDR2 SYDVKM. The germline V and J ends were trimmed by 6 bases and 6 bases, with 9 bases remaining between them. CDR3 sequence: CASSLNSEQYF. CDR3 nucleotides: TGTGCCAGCAGCCTCAACAGCGAGCAGTACTTC.

This chain connects TRBV6-5 to TRBJ1-2; 9 bases are a match to TRBD1. Germline CDR1 MNHEY, CDR2 SVGAGI. This CDR3 contains 14 residues. V lost 9 bases and J lost 7; bases outside the gene matches: 12. The CDR3: CASSFNRGPSGYTF. The CDR3 DNA reads TGTGCCAGTTCCTTTAACAGGGGGCCAAGTGGCTACACCTTC.

This rearrangement joins TRBV14 to TRBJ2-5, with 7 nucleotides matching TRBD2. The V segment lost 0 bases and the J segment 5 bases; nucleotides outside the gene matches: 9. Germline CDR1 reads SGHDN; CDR2 reads FVKESK. The CDR3 consists of 16 residues. Here the CDR3 reads CASSQDLTRGLETQYF. As DNA, the CDR3 is TGTGCCAGCAGCCAAGATCTCACGCGGGGGTTGGAGACCCAGTACTTC.

As regards this clone: Sequence at one end of the junction differs from germline and may be a read error. The chain is built from TRBV27 and TRBJ2-7, with 12 positions matching TRBD2. The CDR3 loop spans 16 amino acids. The germline CDR1 and CDR2 sequences are MNHEY and SMNVEV (reference sequence). CDR3 sequence: CASSLGASGRAYEQYF. DNA of the CDR3: TGTGCCAGCAGTTTAGGGGCTAGCGGGAGGGCCTATGAGCAGTACTTC.

The chain links TRBV6-1 to TRBJ2-7; 8 bases map to TRBD2. The CDR3 covers 14 residues. CDR1 is MNHNS and CDR2 is SASEGT in the germline V gene. J gave up 6 bases and V 4 bases, and 8 bases lay outside the gene matches. The CDR3 spells CASSVTSVLGEQYF. CDR3 in DNA: TGTGCCAGCAGTGTGACTAGCGTCCTTGGCGAGCAGTACTTC.

V and J are TRBV2 and TRBJ1-2, with 9 bases matching TRBD1. The CDR3 contains 14 residues. Unmatched junction bases numbered 11, after V lost 9 bases and J lost 6 bases. Germline CDR1 SNHLY, CDR2 FYNNEI. The CDR3 DNA is TGTGCCAGGCCCCCGGGACAGGGAACCCATGGCTACACCTTC. Translation gives CARPPGQGTHGYTF.

J is TRBJ1-1 and V is TRBV12-5, with D possibly TRBD1 on 5 matching bases. The V end lost 1 base, the J end lost 4 bases, and 7 bases lay between the germline ends. The length of the CDR3 is 13 residues. The V gene's germline CDR1 is LGHNT and CDR2 FRNRAP. The CDR3 nucleotides are TGTGCTAGTGGTTTGGGACAGACCACTGAAGCTTTCTTT. The encoded protein is CASGLGQTTEAFF.

This chain connects TRBV19 to TRBJ1-2; the D gene is possibly TRBD1 (6 bases). The V end was cut by 5 bases, the J end by 2 bases, with 12 bases between. This CDR3 contains 14 residues. The germline V gene has CDR1 LNHDA and CDR2 SQIVND (reference sequence). CDR3 loop: CASSGFGGNYGYTF. The CDR3 DNA follows: TGTGCCAGTAGTGGGTTTGGGGGCAACTATGGCTACACCTTC.

This clone has only one observation. The chain couples TRBV6-1 to TRBJ1-3, with D perhaps matching TRBD1 (6 bases). V was shortened by 4 bases and J by 2 bases, with 24 bases between the two germline ends. The CDR3 is 19 residues long. CDR1 is MNHNS, CDR2 SASEGT, per germline. The CDR3 here is CASSVPIGGLGVAGNTIYF. The CDR3 DNA is TGTGCCAGCAGTGTACCAATAGGGGGTTTGGGAGTGGCTGGAAACACCATATATTTT.

The chain recombines TRBV7-9 with TRBJ2-5; 7 bases fit TRBD1. After removal of 4 bases from V and 5 bases from J, the junction contained 7 bases not matched to a gene. Per the germline V gene, CDR1 is SEHNR and CDR2 is FQNEAQ (reference sequence). The CDR3 covers 14 residues. CDR3 amino acids: CASSSRQGWETQYF. In DNA, the CDR3 is TGTGCCAGCAGCTCCAGACAGGGCTGGGAGACCCAGTACTTC.

This clone was observed once. This sequence joins TRBV21-1 and TRBJ2-7; the D segment call TRBD2 is taken from the table without a DNA check. TRBV21-1 corresponds to a pseudogene. The CDR3 extends over 17 amino acids. The CDR3 protein is CASSKGLGRDSSYEQYF. The CDR3 region has the DNA TGTGCCAGCAGCAAAGGGTTAGGGCGGGACTCCTCCTACGAGCAGTACTTC.

The chain links TRBV28 to TRBJ2-3, with D possibly being TRBD1 (5 bases). The CDR3 covers 16 residues. Between the trimmed V and J ends, which lost 5 bases and 0 bases, there was a span of 15 bases. CDR1 is MDHEN, CDR2 SYDVKM, per germline. The DNA of the CDR3 is TGTGCCAGCAGTCAAACAAAGGGGTTTAGCACAGATACGCAGTATTTT. Its translation: CASSQTKGFSTDTQYF.

This clone was detected a few times. This chain uses TRBV29-1 with TRBJ2-4; 11 bases are a match to TRBD2. The germline gives CDR1 SQVTM, CDR2 ANQGSEA. After removal of 8 bases from V and 2 bases from J, the junction contained 5 bases not matched to a gene. The CDR3 runs 14 residues. This CDR3 is CSYRTSGSKNIQYF. The CDR3 coding sequence is TGCAGCTATAGGACTAGCGGGTCCAAAAACATTCAGTACTTC.